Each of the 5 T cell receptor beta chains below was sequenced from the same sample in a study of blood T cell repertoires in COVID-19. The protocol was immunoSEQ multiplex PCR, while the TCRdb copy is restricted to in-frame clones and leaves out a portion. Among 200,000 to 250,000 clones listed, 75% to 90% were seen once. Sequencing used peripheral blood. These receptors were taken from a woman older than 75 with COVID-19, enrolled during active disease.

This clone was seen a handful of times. The CDR3 bases are TGTGCCAGTAGTAAGGGGCAGGGAAGGAACACTGAAGCTTTCTTT. This codes for CASSKGQGRNTEAFF. The chain links TRBV19 to TRBJ1-1; D perhaps matches TRBD1 (5 bases). V was clipped by 4 bases and J by 1 base, with 13 bases between them. This CDR3 has 15 amino acids. Per the germline V gene, CDR1 is LNHDA and CDR2 is SQIVND (reference sequence).

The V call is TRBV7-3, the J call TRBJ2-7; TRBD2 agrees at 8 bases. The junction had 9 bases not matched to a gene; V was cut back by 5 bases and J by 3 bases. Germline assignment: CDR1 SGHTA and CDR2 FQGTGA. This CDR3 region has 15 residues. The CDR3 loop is CASSPQAGVGYEQYF. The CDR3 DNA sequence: TGTGCCAGCAGCCCCCAAGCGGGGGTGGGCTACGAGCAGTACTTC. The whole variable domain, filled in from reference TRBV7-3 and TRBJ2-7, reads GAGVSQTPSNKVTEKGKYVELRCDPISGHTALYWYRQSLGQGPEFLIYFQGTGAADDSGLPNDRFFAVRPEGSVSTLKIQRTERGDSAVYLCASSPQAGVGYEQYFGPGTRLTVT.

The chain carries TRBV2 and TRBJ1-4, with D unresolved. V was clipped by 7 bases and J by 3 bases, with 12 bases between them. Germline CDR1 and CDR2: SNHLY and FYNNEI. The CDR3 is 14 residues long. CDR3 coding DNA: TGTGCCAGCAACGAGAGGGTGCCTAATGAAAAACTGTTTTTT. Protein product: CASNERVPNEKLFF.

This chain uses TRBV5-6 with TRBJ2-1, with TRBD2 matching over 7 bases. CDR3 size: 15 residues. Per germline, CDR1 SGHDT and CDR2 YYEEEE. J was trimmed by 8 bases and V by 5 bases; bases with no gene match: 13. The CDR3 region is CASRPRGVGIYEQFF. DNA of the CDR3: TGTGCCAGCAGACCCCGGGGGGTGGGTATCTATGAGCAGTTCTTC.

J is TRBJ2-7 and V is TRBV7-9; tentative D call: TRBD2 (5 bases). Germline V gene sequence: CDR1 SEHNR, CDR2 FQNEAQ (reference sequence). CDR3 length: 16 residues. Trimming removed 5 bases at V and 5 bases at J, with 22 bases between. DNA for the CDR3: TGTGCCAGCAGCCGCGGTGGCGGACGGGGAAAGGACGAGCAGTACTTC. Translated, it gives CASSRGGGRGKDEQYF.